This T cell receptor (beta chain) was profiled in a study of blood T cell repertoires in COVID-19. As for the study in general: Acute and convalescent COVID-19 specimens originated in the United States, Italy and Spain. The analysed material was cDNA or gDNA that came from T cells, B-cell-depleted T cells, or PBMCs.

Authors' processing steps: Amplification from reference gene primers served as the basis for estimated nucleated cell counts. Clones were sequenced by immunoSEQ multiplex PCR, and TCRdb holds only the in-frame ones, with some missing. V, J and clone size reflect that table, while D and trimming were determined from the DNA. Of under 350,000 clones in the sample, roughly 91% are singletons; the top ten hold about 4.6%. The CDR3 length is 15 residues. Germline V gives CDR1 SGHRS, CDR2 YFSETQ. Regarding this clone: The germline gene is not matched at one end of the junction; a read error may be the cause.

The sequence derives from a man aged 35 to 55 with acute or convalescent COVID-19. This chain links TRBV5-1 with TRBJ1-2; perhaps TRBD1 as D (6 bases). Sequenced: peripheral blood. The CDR3: CASSLAQGLGGGYTF. For the CDR3, the DNA is TGCGCCAGCAGTTTGGCACAGGGATTAGGAGGTGGCTACACCTTC.